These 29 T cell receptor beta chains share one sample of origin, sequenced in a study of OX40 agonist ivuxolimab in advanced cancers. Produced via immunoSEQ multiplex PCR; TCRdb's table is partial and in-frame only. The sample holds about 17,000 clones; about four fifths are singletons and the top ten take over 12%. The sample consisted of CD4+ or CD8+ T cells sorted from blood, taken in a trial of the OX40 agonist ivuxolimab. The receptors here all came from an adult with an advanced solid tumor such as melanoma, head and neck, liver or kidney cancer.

The CDR3 region has the DNA TGCGCCAGCAGCTTGGCGGGGGACTATGGCTACACCTTC. It yields the protein CASSLAGDYGYTF. This chain uses TRBV5-1 with TRBJ1-2; possible D gene TRBD1, 5 bases. This CDR3 contains 13 residues. Germline loops: CDR1 SGHRS, CDR2 YFSETQ. V was shortened by 0 bases and J by 3 bases, with 6 bases between the two germline ends.

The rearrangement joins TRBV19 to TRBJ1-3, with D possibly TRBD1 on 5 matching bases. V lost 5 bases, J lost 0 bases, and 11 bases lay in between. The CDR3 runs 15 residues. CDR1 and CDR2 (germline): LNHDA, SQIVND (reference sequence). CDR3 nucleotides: TGTGCCAGTAGTGAACGAGGGACCTCTGGAAACACCATATATTTT. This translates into CASSERGTSGNTIYF.

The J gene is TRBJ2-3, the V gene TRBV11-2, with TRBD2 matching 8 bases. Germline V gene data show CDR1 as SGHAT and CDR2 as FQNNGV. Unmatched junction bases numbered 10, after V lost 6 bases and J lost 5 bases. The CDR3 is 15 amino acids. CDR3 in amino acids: CASSSGGNRIDTQYF. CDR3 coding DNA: TGTGCCAGCAGTTCGGGGGGGAATAGGATAGATACGCAGTATTTT.

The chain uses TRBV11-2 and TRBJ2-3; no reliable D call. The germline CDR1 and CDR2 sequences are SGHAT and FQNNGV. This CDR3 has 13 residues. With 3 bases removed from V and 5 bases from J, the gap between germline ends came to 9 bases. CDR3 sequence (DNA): TGTGCCAGCAGCTTTGAGTTGGGAGATACGCAGTATTTT. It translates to CASSFELGDTQYF. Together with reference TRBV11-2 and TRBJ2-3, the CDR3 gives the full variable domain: EAGVAQSPRYKIIEKRQSVAFWCNPISGHATLYWYQQILGQGPKLLIQFQNNGVVDDSQLPKDRFSAERLKGVDSTLKIQPAKLEDSAVYLCASSFELGDTQYFGPGTRLTVL.

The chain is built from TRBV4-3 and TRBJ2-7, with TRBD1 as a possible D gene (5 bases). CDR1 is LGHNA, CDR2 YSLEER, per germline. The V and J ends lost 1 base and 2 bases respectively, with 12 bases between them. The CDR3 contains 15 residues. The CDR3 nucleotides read TGCGCCAGCAGCCAAGGCGAGACAGCAGCCTACGAGCAGTACTTC. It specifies CASSQGETAAYEQYF.

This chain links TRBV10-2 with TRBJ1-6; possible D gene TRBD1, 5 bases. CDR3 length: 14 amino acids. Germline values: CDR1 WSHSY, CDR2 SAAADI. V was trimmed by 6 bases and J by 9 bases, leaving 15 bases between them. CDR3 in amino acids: CASSREQGSSPLHF. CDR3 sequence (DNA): TGCGCCAGCAGCCGAGAGCAGGGAAGTTCACCCCTCCACTTT.

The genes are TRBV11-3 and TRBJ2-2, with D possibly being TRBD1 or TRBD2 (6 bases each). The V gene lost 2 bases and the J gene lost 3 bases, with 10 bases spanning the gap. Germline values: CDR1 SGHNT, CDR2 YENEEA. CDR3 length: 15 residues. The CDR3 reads CASSLRGADTGELFF. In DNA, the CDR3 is TGTGCCAGCAGCTTAAGGGGGGCGGACACCGGGGAGCTGTTTTTT.

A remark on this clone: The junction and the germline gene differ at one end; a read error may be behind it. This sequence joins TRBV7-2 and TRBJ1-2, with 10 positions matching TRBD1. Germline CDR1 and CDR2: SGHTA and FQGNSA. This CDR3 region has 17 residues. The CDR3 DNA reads TGTGCCAGCAGCTTAGTTCTCGGGACAGGGGCGAACTATGGCCACACCTTC. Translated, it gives CASSLVLGTGANYGHTF.

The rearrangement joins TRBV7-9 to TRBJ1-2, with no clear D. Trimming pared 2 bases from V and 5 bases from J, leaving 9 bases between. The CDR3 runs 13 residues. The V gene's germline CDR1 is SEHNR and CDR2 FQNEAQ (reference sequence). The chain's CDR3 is CASSLSQWYGYTF. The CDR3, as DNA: TGTGCCAGCAGCTTATCCCAGTGGTATGGCTACACCTTC.

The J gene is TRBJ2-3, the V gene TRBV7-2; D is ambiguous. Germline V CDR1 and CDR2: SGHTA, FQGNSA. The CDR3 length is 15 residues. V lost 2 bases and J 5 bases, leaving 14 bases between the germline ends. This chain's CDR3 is CASSLNAVSGDTQYF. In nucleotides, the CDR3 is TGTGCCAGCAGCTTAAACGCGGTGTCTGGAGATACGCAGTATTTT.

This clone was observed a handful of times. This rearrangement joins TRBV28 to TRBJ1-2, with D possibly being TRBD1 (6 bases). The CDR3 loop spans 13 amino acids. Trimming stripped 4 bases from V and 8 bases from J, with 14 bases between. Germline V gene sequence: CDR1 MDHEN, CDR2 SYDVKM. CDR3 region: CASSSHRVLGYTF. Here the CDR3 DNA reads TGTGCCAGCAGTTCCCACAGGGTTCTAGGCTACACCTTC.

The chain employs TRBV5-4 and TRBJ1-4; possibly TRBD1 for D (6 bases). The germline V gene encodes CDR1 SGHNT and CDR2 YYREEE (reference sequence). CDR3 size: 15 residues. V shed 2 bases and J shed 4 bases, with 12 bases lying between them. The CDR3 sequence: CASSFGQLGNEKLFF. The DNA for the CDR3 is TGTGCCAGCAGCTTTGGACAGCTGGGTAATGAAAAACTGTTTTTT.

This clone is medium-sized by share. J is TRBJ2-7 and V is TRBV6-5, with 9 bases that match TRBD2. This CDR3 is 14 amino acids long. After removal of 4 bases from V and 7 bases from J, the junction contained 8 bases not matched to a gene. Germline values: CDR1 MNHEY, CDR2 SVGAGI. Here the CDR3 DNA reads TGTGCCAGCAGTTGGGTAGCGGGAGCGGGAGAGCAGTACTTC. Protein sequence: CASSWVAGAGEQYF.

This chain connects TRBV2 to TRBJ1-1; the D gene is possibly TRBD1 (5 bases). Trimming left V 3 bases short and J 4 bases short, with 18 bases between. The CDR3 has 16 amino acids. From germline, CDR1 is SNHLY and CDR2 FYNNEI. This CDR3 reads CASSDRDLLDGTEAFF. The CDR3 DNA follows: TGTGCCAGCAGTGACAGGGACCTACTAGATGGCACTGAAGCTTTCTTT.

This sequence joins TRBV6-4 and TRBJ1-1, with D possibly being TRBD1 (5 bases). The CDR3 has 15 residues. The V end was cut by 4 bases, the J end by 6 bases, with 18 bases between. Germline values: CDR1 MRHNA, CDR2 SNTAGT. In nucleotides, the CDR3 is TGTGCCAGCAGTGGGGACCTTGTGTACCTCCCTGAAGCTTTCTTT. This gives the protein CASSGDLVYLPEAFF.

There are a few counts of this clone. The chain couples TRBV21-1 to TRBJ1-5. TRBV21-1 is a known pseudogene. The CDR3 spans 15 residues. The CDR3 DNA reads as TGTGCCAGCAGCCTGTTTAGGGTTAGCAATCAGCCCCAGCATTTT. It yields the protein CASSLFRVSNQPQHF.

The CDR3 loop reads CASSQGGPNEQFF. The CDR3 DNA follows: TGTGCCAGCAGCCAAGGGGGTCCCAATGAGCAGTTCTTC. The chain carries TRBV4-2 and TRBJ2-1; D unresolved. This CDR3 spans 13 amino acids. Trimming took off 1 base at V and 6 bases at J, with 7 bases between the two ends. Looked up from germline, CDR1 is LGHNA and CDR2 is YNFKEQ.

The CDR3 is CAWLNTEAFF. For the CDR3, the DNA is TGTGCCTGGCTGAACACTGAAGCTTTCTTT. The chain is built from TRBV30 and TRBJ1-1, with D uncertain. V lost 5 bases to trimming and J lost 0 bases, with 1 base between them. CDR1 GTSNPN and CDR2 SVGIG come from the germline V gene (reference sequence). This CDR3 is built from 10 residues.

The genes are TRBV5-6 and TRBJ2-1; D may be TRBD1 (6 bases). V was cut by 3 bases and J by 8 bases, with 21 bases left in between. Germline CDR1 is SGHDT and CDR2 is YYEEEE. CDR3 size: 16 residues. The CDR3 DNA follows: TGTGCCAGCAGCTACCTCCCCGTACAGGGTTCCGATGAGCAGTTCTTC. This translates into CASSYLPVQGSDEQFF.

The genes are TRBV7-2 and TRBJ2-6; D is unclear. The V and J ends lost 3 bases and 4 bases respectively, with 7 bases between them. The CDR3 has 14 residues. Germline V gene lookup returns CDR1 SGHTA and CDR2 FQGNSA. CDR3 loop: CASSFTGGANVLTF. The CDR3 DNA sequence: TGTGCCAGCAGCTTTACGGGCGGGGCCAACGTCCTGACTTTC.

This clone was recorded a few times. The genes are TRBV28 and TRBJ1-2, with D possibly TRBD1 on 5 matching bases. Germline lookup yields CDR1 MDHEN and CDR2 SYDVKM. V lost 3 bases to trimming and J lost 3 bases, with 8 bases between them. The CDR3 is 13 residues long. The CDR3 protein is CASSLEGYYGYTF. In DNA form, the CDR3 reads TGTGCCAGCAGTTTGGAGGGGTACTATGGCTACACCTTC.

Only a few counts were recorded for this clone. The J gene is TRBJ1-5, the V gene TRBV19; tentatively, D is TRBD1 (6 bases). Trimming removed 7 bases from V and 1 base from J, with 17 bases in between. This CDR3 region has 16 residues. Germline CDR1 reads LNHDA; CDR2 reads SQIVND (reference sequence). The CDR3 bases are TGTGCCAGTACCCGGGGGGGGGCGAGGAGCAATCAGCCCCAGCATTTT. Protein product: CASTRGGARSNQPQHF.

CDR3 region: CASSIDRGSYNEQFF. Here the CDR3 DNA reads TGTGCCAGCAGCATAGACAGGGGATCCTACAATGAGCAGTTCTTC. The chain employs TRBV13 and TRBJ2-1; 8 bases are shared with TRBD1. From germline, CDR1 is PRHDT and CDR2 FYEKMQ (reference sequence). The ends lost 5 bases at V and 1 base at J; junction bases unmatched: 4. The CDR3 is 15 amino acids.

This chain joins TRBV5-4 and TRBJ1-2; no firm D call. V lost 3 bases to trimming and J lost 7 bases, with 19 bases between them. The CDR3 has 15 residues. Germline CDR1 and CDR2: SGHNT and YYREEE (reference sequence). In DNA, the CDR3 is TGTGCCAGCAGCTCCCCGGGAAAGGGAGAGGGTGGCTACACCTTC. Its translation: CASSSPGKGEGGYTF.

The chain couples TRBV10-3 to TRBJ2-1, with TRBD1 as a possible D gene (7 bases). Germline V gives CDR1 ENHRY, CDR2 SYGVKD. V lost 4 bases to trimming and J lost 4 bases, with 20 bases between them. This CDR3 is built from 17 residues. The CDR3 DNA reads TGTGCCATCAGTGCTAGAGGCGCGGGGACAGCATACAATGAGCAGTTCTTC. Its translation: CAISARGAGTAYNEQFF.

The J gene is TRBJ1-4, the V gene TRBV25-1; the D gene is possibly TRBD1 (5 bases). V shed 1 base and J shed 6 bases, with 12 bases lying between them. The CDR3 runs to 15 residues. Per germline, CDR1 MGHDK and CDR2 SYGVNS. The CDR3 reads CASSESGGMDEKLFF. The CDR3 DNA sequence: TGTGCCAGCAGTGAATCGGGGGGTATGGATGAAAAACTGTTTTTT.

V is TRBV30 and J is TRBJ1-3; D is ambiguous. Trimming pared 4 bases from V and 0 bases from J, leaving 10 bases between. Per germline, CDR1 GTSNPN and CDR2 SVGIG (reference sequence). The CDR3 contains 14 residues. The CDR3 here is CAWNGVDSGNTIYF. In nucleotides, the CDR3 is TGTGCCTGGAATGGGGTCGACTCTGGAAACACCATATATTTT.

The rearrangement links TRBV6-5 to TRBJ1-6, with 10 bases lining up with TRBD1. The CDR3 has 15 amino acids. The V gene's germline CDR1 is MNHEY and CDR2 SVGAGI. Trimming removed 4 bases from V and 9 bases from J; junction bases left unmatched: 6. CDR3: CASSSNGQGVSPLHF. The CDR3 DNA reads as TGTGCCAGCAGTTCCAACGGACAGGGGGTTTCACCCCTCCACTTT.

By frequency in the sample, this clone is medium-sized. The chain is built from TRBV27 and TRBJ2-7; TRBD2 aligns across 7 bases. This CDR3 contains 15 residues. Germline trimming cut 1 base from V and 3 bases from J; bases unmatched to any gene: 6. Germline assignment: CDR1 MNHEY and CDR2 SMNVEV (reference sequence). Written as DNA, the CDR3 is TGTGCCAGCAGTTTATTGGGAGGGTCTTACTACGAGCAGTACTTC. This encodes CASSLLGGSYYEQYF.